Below are 30 T cell receptor beta chains sequenced from a single sample in a study of T-cell reconstitution after alpha-beta-depleted transplantation in children. Unique molecular identifiers featured in how the TCRbeta library was prepared. TCRdb reprocessed the PCR reads with MiXCR, giving one entry per CDR3 protein. In the table there are more than 450,000 distinct CDR3 sequences, about a sixth of which are singletons. The sequencing here drew on PBMCs from the stem cell graft donor, taken from the stem cell graft. These receptors came from a human donor who donated a stem cell graft to a child with acute lymphoblastic leukemia.

This clonotype was found once. The chain recombines TRBV6-5 with TRBJ2-7; TRBD1 matches 9 bases. Per the germline V gene, CDR1 is MNHEY and CDR2 is SVGAGI. V shed 1 base and J 7 bases; nucleotides not matched to a gene: 2. CDR3 length: 13 residues. CDR3 bases: TGTGCCAGCAGTTACTACAGGGGGCTTGAGCAGTACTTC. Its translation: CASSYYRGLEQYF.

The rearrangement links TRBV6-1 to TRBJ1-5; no clear D gene. The CDR3 has 16 amino acids. The germline CDR1 and CDR2 sequences are MNHNS and SASEGT. Deletions cut 3 bases from V and 0 bases from J, with 12 bases between. CDR3 coding DNA: TGTGCCAGCAGTGAGGATAGGGCCCGTAGCAATCAGCCCCAGCATTTT. Translation: CASSEDRARSNQPQHF.

The chain couples TRBV12-3 or TRBV12-4 to TRBJ2-7, with 13 bases identical to TRBD2. The CDR3 covers 17 residues. Trimming at V came to 5 bases and at J to 0 bases, leaving 7 bases not matched to a gene. CDR3 nucleotides: TGTGCCAGCAGTAAACTAGCGGGAGGGCTCTTCTCCTACGAGCAGTACTTC. This codes for CASSKLAGGLFSYEQYF.

The chain is built from TRBV5-1 and TRBJ2-5, with 13 positions matching TRBD2. The CDR3 runs to 18 residues. V gave up 4 bases and J gave up 3 bases; unmatched junction bases: 12. CDR1 and CDR2 (germline): SGHRS, YFSETQ. The chain's CDR3 is CASSRPVLLAGGKETQYF. CDR3 nucleotide sequence: TGCGCCAGCAGCCGTCCAGTTTTACTAGCGGGAGGGAAAGAGACCCAGTACTTC.

This clonotype was counted a few times. The chain combines TRBV12-3 or TRBV12-4 with TRBJ2-3; maybe TRBD2 (6 bases). This CDR3 spans 15 amino acids. Deletions cut 6 bases from V and 1 base from J, with 14 bases between. The DNA for the CDR3 is TGTGCCAGCAGCCCCGCGGGACTCGGCACAGATACGCAGTATTTT. As protein: CASSPAGLGTDTQYF.

This clonotype was seen more than once but under ten times. This CDR3 is CASRLPGQFNHEQYF. CDR3 DNA sequence: TGTGCCAGCAGGTTACCGGGACAGTTCAATCACGAGCAGTACTTC. The chain combines TRBV6-5 with TRBJ2-7, with TRBD1 identical over 7 bases. With V trimmed by 6 bases and J by 5 bases, 13 bases remained unmatched. The V gene's germline CDR1 is MNHEY and CDR2 SVGAGI. This CDR3 comprises 15 residues.

This clonotype turned up a few times. The chain is built from TRBV7-3 and TRBJ1-5; unclear D gene. There are 15 residues in the CDR3. V was shortened by 5 bases and J by 1 base, with 12 bases between the two germline ends. CDR1 and CDR2 from the germline V gene are SGHTA and FQGTGA. The CDR3 nucleotides read TGTGCCAGCAGCCCGGACGACCGGAGCAATCAGCCCCAGCATTTT. Its protein is CASSPDDRSNQPQHF.

This clonotype was counted a few times. The chain combines TRBV27 with TRBJ2-1; D might be TRBD2 (6 bases). This CDR3 has 15 amino acids. Trimming cost V 2 bases and J 4 bases, with 12 bases left between them. CDR1 is MNHEY, CDR2 SMNVEV, per germline (reference sequence). CDR3 residues: CASSLRGSLYNEQFF. DNA for the CDR3: TGTGCCAGCAGTTTACGGGGGAGTCTGTACAATGAGCAGTTCTTC.

This clonotype was observed a few times. This chain connects TRBV10-3 to TRBJ1-2; D ambiguous. V dropped 1 base and J dropped 6 bases, with 12 bases sitting between them. The germline CDR1 and CDR2 sequences are ENHRY and SYGVKD. This CDR3 contains 14 residues. This CDR3 is CAISEFSVGHGYTF. CDR3 sequence (DNA): TGTGCCATCAGTGAGTTTTCTGTCGGACATGGCTACACCTTC.

The V gene is TRBV11-2, the J gene TRBJ2-2, with unresolved D. Germline CDR1 is SGHAT and CDR2 is FQNNGV. The CDR3 covers 16 residues. Deletions cut 1 base from V and 3 bases from J, with 12 bases between. CDR3 bases: TGTGCCAGCAGCTTAGGTGCTTCTTTCTACACCGGGGAGCTGTTTTTT. Translated, it gives CASSLGASFYTGELFF.

This clonotype turned up a few times. V and J are TRBV9 and TRBJ1-2, with D possibly TRBD1 on 6 matching bases. Trimming removed 4 bases from V and 4 bases from J, with 8 bases in between. The CDR3 is 12 residues long. The germline CDR1 and CDR2 sequences are SGDLS and YYNGEE. For the CDR3, the DNA is TGTGCCAGCAGCCGGGACATCTATGGCTACACCTTC. Protein sequence: CASSRDIYGYTF.

The chain employs TRBV20-1 and TRBJ2-1; D is ambiguous. V gave up 6 bases and J gave up 0 bases, with 12 bases separating them. CDR1 is DFQATT and CDR2 is SNEGSKA in the germline V gene (reference sequence). This CDR3 has 14 amino acids. CDR3 sequence reads: CSAGDFSSYNEQFF. DNA of the CDR3: TGCAGTGCCGGCGACTTCAGCTCCTACAATGAGCAGTTCTTC.

This clonotype occurred a few times. The genes are TRBV5-6 and TRBJ2-7; a weak D match, TRBD2 (6 bases). CDR1 and CDR2 (germline): SGHDT, YYEEEE. V was shortened by 4 bases and J by 3 bases, with 17 bases between the two germline ends. The CDR3 consists of 15 residues. This CDR3 reads CASSQRLGGFYEQYF. The CDR3 nucleotides read TGTGCCAGCAGCCAGAGACTAGGCGGCTTCTACGAGCAGTACTTC. Full variable domain (missing parts from reference TRBV5-6 and TRBJ2-7): DAGVTQSPTHLIKTRGQQVTLRCSPKSGHDTVSWYQQALGQGPQFIFQYYEEEERQRGNFPDRFSGHQFPNYSSELNVNALLLGDSALYLCASSQRLGGFYEQYFGPGTRLTVT.

The V call is TRBV19, the J call TRBJ1-1, with a weak D call TRBD1 (6 bases). The germline gives CDR1 LNHDA, CDR2 SQIVND (reference sequence). The V gene lost 2 bases and the J gene lost 5 bases, with 15 bases spanning the gap. CDR3 length equals 15 residues. The CDR3 is CASSIHKQGGTEAFF. For the CDR3, the DNA is TGTGCCAGTAGTATACATAAACAGGGAGGTACTGAAGCTTTCTTT.

This chain links TRBV5-1 with TRBJ2-1; the D gene is possibly TRBD2 (5 bases). V was clipped by 2 bases and J by 8 bases, with 17 bases between them. CDR1 and CDR2 from the germline V gene are SGHRS and YFSETQ. This CDR3 spans 15 amino acids. The CDR3 nucleotides read TGCGCCAGCAGCTTCGAAGGAGGCTTAGCCGATGAGCAGTTCTTC. It is translated as CASSFEGGLADEQFF.

The V and J genes are TRBV5-5 and TRBJ2-7; D ambiguous. CDR1 is SGHKS and CDR2 is YYEKEE in the germline V gene (reference sequence). The CDR3 has 14 amino acids. The V end lost 3 bases, the J end lost 2 bases, and 12 bases lay between the germline ends. The CDR3 nucleotides read TGTGCCAGCAGCTCCTCGCAATATCCCTACGAGCAGTACTTC. Translating it yields CASSSSQYPYEQYF.

This clonotype came up a few times. The chain combines TRBV12-3 or TRBV12-4 with TRBJ1-3; a weak D match, TRBD1 (6 bases). V gave up 7 bases and J gave up 0 bases, with 13 bases separating them. The CDR3 has 15 residues. CDR3 in DNA: TGTGCCAGCACTCTACAGGGTAGCTCTGGAAACACCATATATTTT. Translated, it gives CASTLQGSSGNTIYF.

The V call is TRBV6-5, the J call TRBJ2-1; maybe TRBD2 (6 bases). Germline-derived CDR1 and CDR2 are MNHEY and SVGAGI. The V end was cut by 2 bases, the J end by 5 bases, with 22 bases between. The CDR3 is made up of 18 amino acids. CDR3 region: CASSYRGLSTTLHNEQFF. The CDR3 DNA reads as TGTGCCAGCAGTTACCGGGGACTTTCAACTACTTTGCACAATGAGCAGTTCTTC.

This clonotype appeared many times. The CDR3 DNA reads TGCGCCAGCAGCCGTTCAGGTCTCGCCTACGAGCAGTACTTC. This translates into CASSRSGLAYEQYF. The genes are TRBV4-1 and TRBJ2-7, with unresolved D. CDR3 length: 14 residues. CDR1 is MGHRA, CDR2 YSYEKL, per germline. Trimming cost V 4 bases and J 2 bases, with 12 bases left between them.

The V call is TRBV4-1, the J call TRBJ2-7; possibly TRBD2 for D (5 bases). CDR3 length: 14 amino acids. Germline loops: CDR1 MGHRA, CDR2 YSYEKL. Trimming shortened V by 4 bases and J by 5 bases, and 15 bases separated the two germline ends. CDR3 protein: CASSPGLRQDEQYF. The CDR3 DNA reads as TGCGCCAGCAGCCCAGGACTCCGCCAGGACGAGCAGTACTTC.

This clonotype was seen a handful of times. The V and J genes are TRBV29-1 and TRBJ2-5, with D possibly being TRBD2 (6 bases). The CDR3 spans 16 residues. V dropped 4 bases and J dropped 3 bases, with 21 bases sitting between them. Germline assignment: CDR1 SQVTM and CDR2 ANQGSEA. The CDR3 sequence: CSVVFRETEVEETQYF. Here the CDR3 DNA reads TGCAGCGTTGTATTCCGGGAGACGGAGGTGGAAGAGACCCAGTACTTC.

This clonotype was observed a handful of times. The chain recombines TRBV10-3 with TRBJ2-3; D possibly corresponds to TRBD2 (6 bases). CDR3 length equals 16 residues. V lost 5 bases and J lost 4, with 19 bases in between. Germline CDR1 reads ENHRY; CDR2 reads SYGVKD. Here the CDR3 reads CAISPLLREVPDTQYF. CDR3 nucleotide sequence: TGTGCCATCAGTCCGCTTTTGCGGGAAGTACCAGATACGCAGTATTTT.

The chain employs TRBV27 and TRBJ2-2, with D possibly TRBD2 on 6 matching bases. Germline V gene data show CDR1 as MNHEY and CDR2 as SMNVEV (reference sequence). Trimming removed 0 bases from V and 7 bases from J, with 15 bases in between. This CDR3 region has 16 residues. CDR3 bases: TGTGCCAGCAGTTTATCTATCCGGGTAGCGGTCGGGGAGCTGTTTTTT. Translating it yields CASSLSIRVAVGELFF.

V gene TRBV24-1 combines with J gene TRBJ2-7; D perhaps matches TRBD1 (6 bases). The CDR3 sequence is 15 residues long. Per germline, CDR1 KGHDR and CDR2 SFDVKD. Trimming took off 3 bases at V and 0 bases at J, with 11 bases between the two ends. The DNA of the CDR3 is TGTGCCACCAGTGATACAGACAGGCCCTCCTACGAGCAGTACTTC. Translating it yields CATSDTDRPSYEQYF.

This clonotype was seen only a few times. V usage is TRBV4-1 and J usage is TRBJ2-3, with 11 bases that match TRBD2. CDR3 length: 18 amino acids. The germline gives CDR1 MGHRA, CDR2 YSYEKL. Trimming took 2 bases from V and 2 from J; bases not matched to a gene: 9. The CDR3 region has the DNA TGCGCCAGCAGCCAATTACCGGGACTAGCGGAGCTCACAGATACGCAGTATTTT. Translation gives CASSQLPGLAELTDTQYF.

This clonotype was recorded a few times. The chain links TRBV6-1 to TRBJ2-7, with D unresolved. Germline CDR1 MNHNS, CDR2 SASEGT. The CDR3 is 12 residues long. Between the trimmed V and J ends, which lost 8 bases and 1 base, there was a span of 9 bases. The CDR3 nucleotides are TGTGCCAGCGTCGGCGTTTCCTACGAGCAGTACTTC. Residues: CASVGVSYEQYF.

J is TRBJ1-1 and V is TRBV7-8, with 10 positions matching TRBD1. In germline, CDR1 is SGHVS, CDR2 FQNEAQ. CDR3 length: 14 residues. J gave up 4 bases and V 6 bases, and 5 bases lay outside the gene matches. The CDR3, as DNA: TGTGCCAGCAGTAGCCGGGACAGGGGCACTGAAGCTTTCTTT. This gives the protein CASSSRDRGTEAFF.

The rearrangement uses TRBV25-1 and TRBJ2-5; tentative D call: TRBD1 (6 bases). There are 16 residues in the CDR3. Trimming cost V 5 bases and J 2 bases, with 18 bases left between them. The germline CDR1 and CDR2 sequences are MGHDK and SYGVNS. DNA of the CDR3: TGTGCCAGCAGTCCTTGGGACACATCAGTTCAAGAGACCCAGTACTTC. Residues: CASSPWDTSVQETQYF.

At least ten counts were recorded for this clonotype. This rearrangement joins TRBV11-2 to TRBJ2-3; 9 bases map to TRBD2. V lost 3 bases and J lost 2; bases outside the gene matches: 3. The germline V gene encodes CDR1 SGHAT and CDR2 FQNNGV. This CDR3 spans 15 amino acids. DNA for the CDR3: TGTGCCAGCAGCTTGCTAGCGGGGCCCACAGATACGCAGTATTTT. It encodes CASSLLAGPTDTQYF.

This clonotype was counted a few times. The chain joins TRBV5-1 to TRBJ2-1; TRBD2 aligns across 11 bases. The CDR3 has 15 amino acids. Germline V CDR1 and CDR2: SGHRS, YFSETQ. V trimming: 4 bases; J trimming: 4 bases; junction bases outside the gene matches: 4. CDR3 residues: CASSPTSGVYNEQFF. CDR3 sequence (DNA): TGCGCCAGCAGCCCGACTAGCGGGGTATACAATGAGCAGTTCTTC.